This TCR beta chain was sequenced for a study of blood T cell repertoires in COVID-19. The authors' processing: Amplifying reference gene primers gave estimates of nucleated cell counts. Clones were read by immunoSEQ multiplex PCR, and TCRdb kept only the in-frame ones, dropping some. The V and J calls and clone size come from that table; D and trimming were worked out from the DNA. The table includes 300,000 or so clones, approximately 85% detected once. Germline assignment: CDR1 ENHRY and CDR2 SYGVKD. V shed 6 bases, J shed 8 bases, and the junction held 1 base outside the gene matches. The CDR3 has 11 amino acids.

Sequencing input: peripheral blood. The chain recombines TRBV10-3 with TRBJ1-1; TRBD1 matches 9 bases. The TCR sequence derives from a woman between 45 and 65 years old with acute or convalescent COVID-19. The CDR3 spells CAIRTGGEAFF. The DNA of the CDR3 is TGTGCCATCAGGACAGGGGGAGAAGCTTTCTTT.